This T cell receptor beta chain was recovered during a study of cytomegalovirus exposure and HLA in healthy donors (TCRdb year 2017). At the level of the whole study: According to an earlier analysis of a few hundred of the donors, about 180 million T cells yielded 95 million to 140 million unique TCR beta sequences and approximately 300 Gb of sequence data. Roughly 290 gigabases of sequencing data and around 90 million unique TCR sequences made up an early release that covered over 550 HLA-typed donors. Among the approximately 400 genotyped donors, about 85% belonged to the genetic ancestry cluster associated with self-reported Caucasian donors. The aim of the study was to test whether cataloging public T cell receptors could identify signatures of past pathogen exposure. Using immunosequencing, the study profiled T cell repertoires from 666 subjects and related those repertoires to cytomegalovirus serostatus. Besides the first cohort of under 700 subjects, a separate validation cohort made up of around 120 different subjects was used. To predict cytomegalovirus infection status, the study combined high-throughput TCR immunosequencing, statistical association of individual TCRs with disease status, and machine learning. A later analysis re-examined previously published TCR beta repertoires from several hundred donors and added high-resolution HLA genotyping to investigate patterns of TCR occurrence. Rather than using new phenotypic data, the later analysis identified candidate immune exposures from TCR beta sequences and from how often those sequences occurred across donors. An earlier analysis of some 600 of the donors applied high-throughput TCR beta sequencing to assess whether each TCR beta V gene segment acted as functional or pseudogenic. Donor age, sex, ethnicity and CMV serostatus were compiled alongside the repertoire data. A later genetic analysis took genome-wide SNP genotypes for about 65% of the roughly 670 donors and used that subset as a discovery cohort. Every repertoire in the discovery cohort had been generated on one and the same sequencing platform. Both class I and class II loci were covered by HLA typing, at four-digit resolution. The number of donors typed differed by locus, with 629-630 for A, B, C, DRB1 and DQB1, about 500 for DQA1, 600 to 610 for DPA1, and 472 for DPB1. A handful of DR-DQ haplotypes were handled as single units for association and clustering because linkage in the cohort was strong. Among around 400 genotyped donors of the cohort, an average of approximately 240,000 unique TCR beta nucleotide sequences was sequenced per donor, of which 15% to 20% were non-productive.

The CDR3, cysteine through phenylalanine, is 17 amino acids long. The only DNA kept is the CDR3, 51 bases in frame from the first base. V is cut back by 1 base and J by 7 bases, with 9 bases in the junction unmatched. Via the germline V gene, CDR1 is SGHRS and CDR2 YFSETQ. The cohort comprised more than 550 healthy bone marrow donors. All cohort members were sampled while nominally healthy, although unrecorded immune exposures were likely present. The donor was CMV seronegative and was included in the group of 352 seronegative cohort members. Each donor provided a peripheral blood sample, and peripheral blood mononuclear cells were used for TCR beta sequencing. Genomic DNA extraction from the blood cell samples was performed with the Qiagen DNeasy Blood Extraction Kit. Details on this clone: Its antigen is currently not known. No base qualities exist here, and no much larger clone lies one base off it.

The library was built by means of the immunoSEQ multiplex PCR assay. For the multiplex PCR, a mixture combining 60 forward primers for TCR Vbeta segments and 13 reverse primers for TCR Jbeta segments was used. A multiplex PCR assay on genomic DNA amplified the CDR3 region of rearranged TCR beta genes. The Illumina HiSeq System was used to sequence the amplified TCR beta libraries as 87-base-pair reads. From the authors' description of their analysis: A later analysis tallied tens of millions of unique TCR beta chains across the 550 to 850 repertoires, and around 12 million of those chains were shared by two or more donors. To remove PCR and sequencing errors, raw reads were error-corrected and collapsed into unique sequences using a nearest-neighbor algorithm that merged closely related sequences. Alignment of CDR3 sequences to IMGT reference sequences was used to assign V, D and J gene segments. Each retained sequence needed at least a six-nucleotide match to both a V gene segment and a J gene segment. A rearrangement was called productive if the CDR3 had no stop codons and remained in frame with V and J, and every other rearrangement was called non-productive. CDR3 was defined according to IMGT convention as the region running from the second conserved V-encoded cysteine to the conserved J-encoded phenylalanine. In an earlier analysis of around 570 of the donors, sequences lacking an unambiguous match to a single V gene segment were excluded. In an earlier analysis of some 590 of the donors, a V segment was called functional when productive rearrangements were above 56.7%, and segregating when the standard deviation between donors exceeded 5%. A statistical classification framework was built for diagnosing cytomegalovirus status from the catalog of TCR beta chain sequences. In a later analysis, V and J genes were assigned by comparing TCR nucleotide sequences against IMGT/GENE-DB human TR gene sequences. In a later analysis, CDR3 sequences and most-parsimonious VDJ recombination scenarios were assigned using the TCRdist pipeline. In a later analysis, each TCR beta chain was defined by its CDR3 amino acid sequence together with its V-gene family, and reads lacking a unique V-gene family were excluded. As a way to deal with suspected cross-contamination and a sequencing artifact, a later analysis dropped 450 to 700 nucleotide sequences that were highly shared and had low generation probability. In a later analysis, a clonal expansion index for each public chain was calculated from normalized within-repertoire ranks of inferred template counts. Generation probabilities in a later analysis came from a VDJ recombination model fitted to out-of-frame rearrangements, and those results were checked against IGoR. A later analysis scored TCR-TCR, TCR-HLA and TCR-CMV co-occurrence with hypergeometric tests, applying a repertoire-size bias correction to TCR pairs. To estimate false discovery rates, a later analysis permuted the HLA or CMV assignments 20 times. In a later analysis, co-occurring TCRs were grouped using DBSCAN, and TCRdist sequence similarity was added for clustering within HLA-allele-positive subsets. Repertoires with fewer than 30,000 or more than 120,000 public chains, plus five repertoires with anomalous nucleotide sharing, were excluded from co-occurrence clustering. TCRdb mirrors the immuneACCESS table, restricted to in-frame sequences. Some clones are absent from its copies; in checked studies, under half trace to an unresolved V gene, and the reason for the others is unknown. The V and J calls and the clone size are those of that table, but D and trimming were determined from the DNA. Counted in this sample were 100,000 to 130,000 clones; less than 80% of them appeared once. The top ten hold 7.8% of the sample.

What the research found in general, with its limitations: A further reported finding was that TCR beta sequences accurately predicted the HLA-A and HLA-B alleles for most subjects in the first cohort. Correlated functional status among segregating V segments might reflect linkage disequilibrium, but an unknown experimental factor could not be ruled out. The sequencing pipeline was judged likely to have produced a cluster of highly shared sequence variants as a technical artifact. Across donors, most TCR sequences were observed very rarely, whereas some public TCRs were present in many individuals. In a later analysis, most CMV-associated TCR beta chains were found to appear HLA-restricted, with HLA associations seemingly driven largely by CMV exposure. An earlier analysis of some 590 of the donors showed that most TCR beta V segments appeared in productive rearrangements either about 87% or about 30% of the time, which broadly matched IMGT annotations. The classifier was reported to diagnose cytomegalovirus status with high specificity and sensitivity in both the original and validation cohorts. Only TCR beta chains were sequenced in this cohort, and the absence of alpha or paired-chain data limited detectable features. Because HLA typing was unavailable for some donors at each locus, only the typed subset was used in association tests. According to a later genetic analysis, donors in an Asian-associated ancestry cluster had fewer N-insertions in productive TCRs than the approximately 610-donor mean. In a later genetic analysis, a missense DCLRE1C variant was associated with V-gene and J-gene trimming of TCR beta chains, and the association was replicated in an independent cohort. In a later analysis, some 17,000 TCR beta sequences were associated with specific HLA alleles at a false discovery rate of 0.05. In a later analysis, HLA-associated TCR beta chains showed more clonal expansion and lower generation probabilities than non-associated chains that were equally common. Assigning TCR associations to individual alleles was difficult when HLA alleles, especially DR and DQ, strongly co-occurred. The authors suggested that the approach could potentially be generalized to other disease states and immunological phenotypes. Roughly uniform sequencing depth across donors was assumed in presence/absence analyses, although this assumption may not hold. In a later analysis, several top co-occurrence clusters were reported to appear linked to parvovirus B19, influenza, CMV and Epstein-Barr virus. For the cohort, immune exposure information was limited to CMV serostatus. Three of the identified cytomegalovirus-associated TCR beta chains were confirmed in vitro to be specific for cytomegalovirus antigens. Some IMGT-functional V segments, including TRBV6-2 and TRBV6-3, could not be told apart with the 87-base-pair reads, so those segments were excluded. Over 15 rarely observed V segments, including chromosome 9 orphons, were excluded from the earlier analysis of 550 to 700 of the donors because counts were too low. According to a later analysis, TCR association rates differed among HLA loci, with DRB1 alleles showing the most associated TCRs and HLA-C alleles showing the fewest. A total of 164 TCR beta chains were listed by the study as associated with cytomegalovirus.

The specimen sequenced was PBMCs. The rearranged chain carries TRBV5-1 and TRBJ2-1, with 12 middle bases fitting TRBD2. The TCR comes from a young man in good health and CMV-seronegative. The DNA sequence is as follows: TGCGCCAGCAGCTTGTGGCTAGCGGGGGGGCCGGGGAATGAGCAGTTCTTC. The resulting protein is CASSLWLAGGPGNEQFF.